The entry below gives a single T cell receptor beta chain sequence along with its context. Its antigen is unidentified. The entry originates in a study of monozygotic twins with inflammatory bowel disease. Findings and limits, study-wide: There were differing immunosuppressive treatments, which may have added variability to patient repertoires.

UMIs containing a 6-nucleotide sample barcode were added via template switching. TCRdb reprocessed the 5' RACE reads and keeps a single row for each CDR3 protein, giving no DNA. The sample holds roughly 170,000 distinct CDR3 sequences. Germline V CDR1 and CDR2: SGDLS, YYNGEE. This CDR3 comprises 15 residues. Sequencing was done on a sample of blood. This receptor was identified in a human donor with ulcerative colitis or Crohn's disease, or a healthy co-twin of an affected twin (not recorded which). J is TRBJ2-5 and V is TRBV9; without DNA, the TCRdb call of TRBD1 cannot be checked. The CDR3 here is CASSVEVGPQETQYF.